These 8 T cell receptor beta chains share one sample of origin, sequenced in a study of response to subunit inactivated influenza vaccine. MiXCR was run by TCRdb on the RT-PCR reads, yielding one entry per CDR3 protein. Found here are approximately 730,000 distinct CDR3 sequences, roughly 13% of them singletons; the top ten hold approximately 6.5%. The sample in question was PBMCs from blood, obtained less than 15 days before vaccination. The receptors were sampled from a middle-aged man who received an inactivated influenza vaccine.

At least ten counts were recorded for this clonotype. The chain links TRBV6-1 to TRBJ1-1; D is unclear. This CDR3 spans 14 amino acids. The V end lost 2 bases, the J end lost 1 base, and 8 bases lay between the germline ends. The germline V gene has CDR1 MNHNS and CDR2 SASEGT. The CDR3 is CASSEMWRNTEAFF. The CDR3, as DNA: TGTGCCAGCAGTGAAATGTGGAGGAACACTGAAGCTTTCTTT.

This clonotype was picked up a small number of times. The chain combines TRBV27 with TRBJ2-7; TRBD1 agrees at 8 bases. The CDR3 totals 15 residues. J gave up 7 bases and V 6 bases, and 14 bases lay outside the gene matches. CDR1 is MNHEY and CDR2 is SMNVEV in the germline V gene (reference sequence). The CDR3 DNA sequence: TGTGCCAGCAGCCAATCGGACAGGGTTGCCTCTGAGCAGTACTTC. Translating gives CASSQSDRVASEQYF.

This rearrangement joins TRBV20-1 to TRBJ2-1; 8 nucleotides align to TRBD2. This CDR3 contains 15 residues. Germline CDR1 and CDR2: DFQATT and SNEGSKA (reference sequence). Trimming cost V 1 base and J 5 bases; bases outside gene matches: 7. The CDR3 is CSARVVGGDDNEQFF. CDR3 sequence (DNA): TGCAGTGCTAGAGTCGTCGGGGGGGACGACAATGAGCAGTTCTTC.

This clonotype was detected only a few times. CDR3 sequence: CASSLMTGPPQETQYF. CDR3 bases: TGTGCCAGCAGTTTAATGACAGGACCACCCCAAGAGACCCAGTACTTC. The rearrangement uses TRBV12-3 or TRBV12-4 and TRBJ2-5, with D tentatively TRBD1 (6 bases). The V end was cut by 2 bases, the J end by 1 base, with 14 bases between. The CDR3 is made up of 16 amino acids.

The V gene is TRBV20-1, the J gene TRBJ2-1; TRBD2 agrees at 12 bases. The CDR3 consists of 20 residues. Trimming cost V 0 bases and J 3 bases; bases outside gene matches: 15. The germline V gene encodes CDR1 DFQATT and CDR2 SNEGSKA (reference sequence). The CDR3 sequence is CSARDPKTSGGHGYYNEQFF. DNA of the CDR3: TGCAGTGCTAGAGATCCTAAGACTAGCGGGGGTCACGGATACTACAATGAGCAGTTCTTC.

This clonotype has a count of ten or more. CDR3 sequence (DNA): TGCGCCAGCAGCCAAGATCTGGGGGGCCCTTACAATGAGCAGTTCTTC. This codes for CASSQDLGGPYNEQFF. The chain links TRBV4-3 to TRBJ2-1; D might be TRBD1 or TRBD2, each matching 6 bases. CDR3 length: 16 amino acids. Germline CDR1 reads LGHNA; CDR2 reads YSLEER. Trimming left V 0 bases short and J 4 bases short, with 13 bases between.

In regard to this clonotype: Possible read error: a much larger clone is one base away. V usage is TRBV6-2 or TRBV6-3 and J usage is TRBJ2-6; 7 nucleotides line up with TRBD1. The V gene's germline CDR1 is MNHEY and CDR2 SVGEGT. Losses at the gene ends were 5 bases for V and 2 bases for J; bases not matched to a gene: 9. The CDR3 contains 17 residues. The CDR3 is CASSQGQEAAGANVLTF. The DNA of the CDR3 is TGTGCCAGCAGTCAAGGACAGGAGGCTGCTGGGGCCAACGTCCTGACTTTC.

The V and J genes are TRBV4-1 and TRBJ2-7; possible D gene TRBD2, 5 bases. This CDR3 has 15 residues. From germline, CDR1 is MGHRA and CDR2 YSYEKL. V shed 3 bases and J shed 3 bases, with 15 bases lying between them. CDR3 nucleotide sequence: TGCGCCAGCAGCCATCGGGTCGGGGATTACTACGAGCAGTACTTC. This codes for CASSHRVGDYYEQYF.